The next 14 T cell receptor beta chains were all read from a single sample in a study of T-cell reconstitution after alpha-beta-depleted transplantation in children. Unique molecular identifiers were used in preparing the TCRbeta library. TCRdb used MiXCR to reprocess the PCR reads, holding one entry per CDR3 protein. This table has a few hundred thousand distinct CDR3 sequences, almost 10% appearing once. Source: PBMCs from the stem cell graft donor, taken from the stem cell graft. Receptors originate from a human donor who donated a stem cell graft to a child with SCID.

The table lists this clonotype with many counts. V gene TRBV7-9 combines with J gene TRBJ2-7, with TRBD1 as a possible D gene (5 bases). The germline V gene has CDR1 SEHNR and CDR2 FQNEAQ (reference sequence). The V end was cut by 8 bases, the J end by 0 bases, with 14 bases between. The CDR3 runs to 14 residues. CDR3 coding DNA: TGTGCCAGCTCTACAGGCTCTCACTCCTACGAGCAGTACTTC. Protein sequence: CASSTGSHSYEQYF. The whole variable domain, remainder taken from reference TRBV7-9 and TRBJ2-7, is DTGVSQNPRHKITKRGQNVTFRCDPISEHNRLYWYRQTLGQGPEFLTYFQNEAQLEKSRLLSDRFSAERPKGSFSTLEIQRTEQGDSAMYLCASSTGSHSYEQYFGPGTRLTVT.

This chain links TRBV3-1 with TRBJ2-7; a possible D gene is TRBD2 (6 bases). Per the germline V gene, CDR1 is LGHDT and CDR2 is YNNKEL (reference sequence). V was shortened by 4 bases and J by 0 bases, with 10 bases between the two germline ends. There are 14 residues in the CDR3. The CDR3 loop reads CASSRGTDSYEQYF. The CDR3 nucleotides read TGTGCCAGCAGCCGCGGGACGGACTCCTACGAGCAGTACTTC.

The DNA for the CDR3 is TGCAGCGTTGGGAGGGGGGCAGATACGCAGTATTTT. This encodes CSVGRGADTQYF. The chain joins TRBV29-1 to TRBJ2-3; the D gene could be TRBD1 or TRBD2 (6 bases each). CDR1 is SQVTM, CDR2 ANQGSEA, per germline. V lost 4 bases and J lost 4, with 9 bases in between. This CDR3 contains 12 residues.

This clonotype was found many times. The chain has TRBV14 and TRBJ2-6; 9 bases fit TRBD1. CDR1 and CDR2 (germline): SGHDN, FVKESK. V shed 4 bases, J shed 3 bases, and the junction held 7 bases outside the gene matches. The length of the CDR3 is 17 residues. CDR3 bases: TGTGCCAGCAGCCTGCGGACAGGGGCCGTTGGGGCCAACGTCCTGACTTTC. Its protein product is CASSLRTGAVGANVLTF.

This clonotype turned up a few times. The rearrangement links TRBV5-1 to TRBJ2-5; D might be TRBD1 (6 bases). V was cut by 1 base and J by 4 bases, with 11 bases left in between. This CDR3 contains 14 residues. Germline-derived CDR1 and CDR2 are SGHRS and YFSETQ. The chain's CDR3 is CASSLLGGTETQYF. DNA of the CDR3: TGCGCCAGCAGCTTGTTAGGGGGAACAGAGACCCAGTACTTC.

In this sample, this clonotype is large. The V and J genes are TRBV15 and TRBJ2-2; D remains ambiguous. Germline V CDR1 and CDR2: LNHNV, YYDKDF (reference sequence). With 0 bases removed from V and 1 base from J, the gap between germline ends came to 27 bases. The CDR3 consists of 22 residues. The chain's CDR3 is CATSRERTSSTRATQNTGELFF. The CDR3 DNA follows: TGTGCCACCAGCAGAGAACGTACTTCCTCAACAAGGGCCACACAGAACACCGGGGAGCTGTTTTTT.

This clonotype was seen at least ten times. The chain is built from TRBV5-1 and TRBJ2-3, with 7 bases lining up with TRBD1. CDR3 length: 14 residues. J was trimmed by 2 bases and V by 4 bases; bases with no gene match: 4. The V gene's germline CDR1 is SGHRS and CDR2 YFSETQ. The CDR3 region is CASSTGQVTDTQYF. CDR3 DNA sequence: TGCGCCAGCAGCACCGGACAGGTCACAGATACGCAGTATTTT.

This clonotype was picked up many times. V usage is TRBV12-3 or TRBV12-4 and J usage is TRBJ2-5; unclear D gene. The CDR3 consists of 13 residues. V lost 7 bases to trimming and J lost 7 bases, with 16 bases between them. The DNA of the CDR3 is TGTGCCAGCACCCTTGGGTTAGAAGGGACCCAGTACTTC. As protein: CASTLGLEGTQYF.

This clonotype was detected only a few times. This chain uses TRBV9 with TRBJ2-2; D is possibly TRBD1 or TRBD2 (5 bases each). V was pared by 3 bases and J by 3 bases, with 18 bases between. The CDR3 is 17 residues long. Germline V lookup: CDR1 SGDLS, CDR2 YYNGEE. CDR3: CASSATVGAGDTGELFF. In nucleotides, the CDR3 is TGTGCCAGCAGCGCCACCGTCGGGGCAGGCGACACCGGGGAGCTGTTTTTT.

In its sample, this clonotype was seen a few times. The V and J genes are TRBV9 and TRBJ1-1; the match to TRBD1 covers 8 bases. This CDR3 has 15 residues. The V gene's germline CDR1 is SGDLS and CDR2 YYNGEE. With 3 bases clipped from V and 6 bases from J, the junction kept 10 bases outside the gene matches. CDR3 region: CASSALGQGKPEAFF. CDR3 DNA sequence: TGTGCCAGCAGCGCACTAGGACAGGGTAAACCTGAAGCTTTCTTT.

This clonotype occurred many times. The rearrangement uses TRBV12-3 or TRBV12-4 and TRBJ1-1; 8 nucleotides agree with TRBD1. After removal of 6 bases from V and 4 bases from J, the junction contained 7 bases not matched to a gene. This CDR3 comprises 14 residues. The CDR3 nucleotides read TGTGCCAGCAGCTCGAGAACAGGGGGCACTGAAGCTTTCTTT. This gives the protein CASSSRTGGTEAFF.

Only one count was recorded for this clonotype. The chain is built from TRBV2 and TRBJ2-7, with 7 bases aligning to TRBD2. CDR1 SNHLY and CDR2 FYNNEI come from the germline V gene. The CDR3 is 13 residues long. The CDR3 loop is CAAGAERSLEQYF. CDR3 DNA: TGTGCGGCGGGAGCAGAACGATCGCTCGAGCAGTACTTC.

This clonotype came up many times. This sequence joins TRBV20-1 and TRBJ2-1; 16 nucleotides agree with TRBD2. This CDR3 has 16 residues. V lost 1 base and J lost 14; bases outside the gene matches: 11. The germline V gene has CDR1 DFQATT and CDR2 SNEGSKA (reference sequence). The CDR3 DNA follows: TGCAGTGCTAGAGTCGGGACTAGCGGGGGGGGCACTGGGGAGTTCTTC. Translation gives CSARVGTSGGGTGEFF.

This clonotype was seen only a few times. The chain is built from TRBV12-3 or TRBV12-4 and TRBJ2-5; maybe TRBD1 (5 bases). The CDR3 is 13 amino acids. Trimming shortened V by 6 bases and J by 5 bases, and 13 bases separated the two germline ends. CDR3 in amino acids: CASSPGFEETQYF. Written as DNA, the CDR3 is TGTGCCAGCAGCCCAGGGTTCGAGGAGACCCAGTACTTC.